Each of the 2 T cell receptor beta chains below was sequenced from the same sample in a study of spatial heterogeneity in lung cancer. TCRdb re-analysed the 5' RACE reads in MiXCR, keeping a single row per CDR3 protein. The repertoire has about 12,000 distinct CDR3 sequences, about 6% of them found once; the top ten carry 10%. Time point of the sample: sample taken at primary tumor resection. TCRs were sequenced from unsorted whole RNA of tumor, nontumor lung or PBMC. The specimen comprised normal lung tissue next to the tumor, sampled at surgery. These receptors were obtained from a male donor with early-stage non-small cell lung cancer.

This clonotype has a handful of counts. This beta chain turned up in a library designed for alpha chains; as an off-target read, its abundance says little. The chain recombines TRBV4-1 with TRBJ1-5; no clear D. The V end lost 4 bases, the J end lost 2 bases, and 6 bases lay between the germline ends. CDR1 and CDR2 (germline): MGHRA, YSYEKL. The CDR3 length is 13 residues. CDR3 bases: TGCGCCAGCAGCCGTCAGGGCAATCAGCCCCAGCATTTT. Residues: CASSRQGNQPQHF.

This clonotype was seen ten or more times. This beta chain lies outside the target of a library built for alpha chains; its clone size means little. The V gene is TRBV20-1, the J gene TRBJ2-7, with D perhaps assigned TRBD1 or TRBD2 (6 bases each). This CDR3 contains 15 residues. The ends were cut back, 1 base at V and 2 bases at J, with 15 bases in the middle. Germline V gene data show CDR1 as DFQATT and CDR2 as SNEGSKA (reference sequence). The CDR3 region is CSARVTRGTPYEQYF. The CDR3 nucleotides read TGCAGTGCTAGAGTGACAAGGGGGACTCCCTACGAGCAGTACTTC.